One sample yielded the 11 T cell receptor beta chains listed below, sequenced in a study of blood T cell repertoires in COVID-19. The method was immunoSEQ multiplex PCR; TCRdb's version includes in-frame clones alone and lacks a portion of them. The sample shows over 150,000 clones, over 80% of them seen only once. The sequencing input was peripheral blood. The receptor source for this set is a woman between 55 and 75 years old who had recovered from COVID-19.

This CDR3 is CASSSQGYNSPLHF. The CDR3 DNA sequence: TGTGCCAGCAGTAGTCAGGGATATAATTCACCCCTCCACTTT. The chain joins TRBV2 to TRBJ1-6; TRBD1 might be the D (5 bases). Germline-derived CDR1 and CDR2 are SNHLY and FYNNEI. The V end was cut by 5 bases, the J end by 4 bases, with 9 bases between. This CDR3 is 14 amino acids long.

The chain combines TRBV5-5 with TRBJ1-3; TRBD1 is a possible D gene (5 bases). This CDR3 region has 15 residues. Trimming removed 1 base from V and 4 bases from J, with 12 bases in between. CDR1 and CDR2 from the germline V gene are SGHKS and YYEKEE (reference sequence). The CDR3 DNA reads TGTGCCAGCAGCTTGCAGCAGGGTCCAGGAAACACCATATATTTT. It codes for CASSLQQGPGNTIYF.

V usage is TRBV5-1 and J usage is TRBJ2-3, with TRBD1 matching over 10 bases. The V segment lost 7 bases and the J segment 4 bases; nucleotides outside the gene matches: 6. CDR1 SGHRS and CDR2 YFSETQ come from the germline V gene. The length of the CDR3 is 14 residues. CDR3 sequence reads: CASGTGAVADTQYF. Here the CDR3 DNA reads TGCGCCAGCGGGACAGGGGCCGTAGCAGATACGCAGTATTTT. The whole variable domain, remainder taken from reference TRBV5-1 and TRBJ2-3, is KAGVTQTPRYLIKTRGQQVTLSCSPISGHRSVSWYQQTPGQGLQFLFEYFSETQRNKGNFPGRFSGRQFSNSRSEMNVSTLELGDSALYLCASGTGAVADTQYFGPGTRLTVL.

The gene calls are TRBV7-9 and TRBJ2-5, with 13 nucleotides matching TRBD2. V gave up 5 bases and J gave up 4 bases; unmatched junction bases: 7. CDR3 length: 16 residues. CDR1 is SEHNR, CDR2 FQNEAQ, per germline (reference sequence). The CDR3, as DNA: TGTGCCAGCAGCCCTACTAGCGGGGGGGCCCCAGAGACCCAGTACTTC. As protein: CASSPTSGGAPETQYF.

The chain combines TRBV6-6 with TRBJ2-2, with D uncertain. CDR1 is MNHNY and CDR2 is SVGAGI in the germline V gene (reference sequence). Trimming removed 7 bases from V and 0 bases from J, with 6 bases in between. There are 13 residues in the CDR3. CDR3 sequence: CASITPNTGELFF. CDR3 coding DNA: TGTGCCAGCATTACACCGAACACCGGGGAGCTGTTTTTT.

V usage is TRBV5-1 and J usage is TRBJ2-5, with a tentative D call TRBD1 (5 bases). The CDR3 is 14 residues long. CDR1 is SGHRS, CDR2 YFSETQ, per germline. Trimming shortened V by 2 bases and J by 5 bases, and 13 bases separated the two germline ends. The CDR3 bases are TGCGCCAGCAGCTTTTCCCAGGGTGAGGAGACCCAGTACTTC. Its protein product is CASSFSQGEETQYF.

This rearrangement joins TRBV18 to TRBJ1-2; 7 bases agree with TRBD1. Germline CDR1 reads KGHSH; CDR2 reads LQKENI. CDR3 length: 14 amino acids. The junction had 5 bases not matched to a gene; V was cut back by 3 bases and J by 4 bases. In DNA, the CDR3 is TGTGCCAGCTCACCTGGGACAGAGAGCTATGGCTACACCTTC. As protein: CASSPGTESYGYTF.

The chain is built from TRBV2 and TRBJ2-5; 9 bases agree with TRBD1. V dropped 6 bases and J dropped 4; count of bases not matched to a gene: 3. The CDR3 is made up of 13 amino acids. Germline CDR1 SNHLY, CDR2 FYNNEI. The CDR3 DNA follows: TGTGCCAGCAGCGACAGGGGGGGAGAGACCCAGTACTTC. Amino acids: CASSDRGGETQYF.

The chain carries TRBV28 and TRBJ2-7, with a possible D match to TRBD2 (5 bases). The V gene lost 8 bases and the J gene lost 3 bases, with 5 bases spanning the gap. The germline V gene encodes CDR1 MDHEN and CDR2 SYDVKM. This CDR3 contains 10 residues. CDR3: CASGLYEQYF. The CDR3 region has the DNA TGTGCCAGCGGACTCTACGAGCAGTACTTC.

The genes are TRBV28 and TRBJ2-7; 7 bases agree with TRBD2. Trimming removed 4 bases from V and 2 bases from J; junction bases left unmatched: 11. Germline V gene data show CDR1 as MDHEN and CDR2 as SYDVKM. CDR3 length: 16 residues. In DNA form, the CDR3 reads TGTGCCAGCAGTTGGGGTTGGAGCGGGGAGACCTACGAGCAGTACTTC. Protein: CASSWGWSGETYEQYF.

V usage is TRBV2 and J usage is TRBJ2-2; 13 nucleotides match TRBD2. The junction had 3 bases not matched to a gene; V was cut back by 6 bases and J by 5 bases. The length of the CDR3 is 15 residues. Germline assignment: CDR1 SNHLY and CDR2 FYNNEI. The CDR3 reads CASRGLAGPTGELFF. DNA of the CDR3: TGTGCCAGCAGGGGACTAGCGGGGCCGACCGGGGAGCTGTTTTTT.